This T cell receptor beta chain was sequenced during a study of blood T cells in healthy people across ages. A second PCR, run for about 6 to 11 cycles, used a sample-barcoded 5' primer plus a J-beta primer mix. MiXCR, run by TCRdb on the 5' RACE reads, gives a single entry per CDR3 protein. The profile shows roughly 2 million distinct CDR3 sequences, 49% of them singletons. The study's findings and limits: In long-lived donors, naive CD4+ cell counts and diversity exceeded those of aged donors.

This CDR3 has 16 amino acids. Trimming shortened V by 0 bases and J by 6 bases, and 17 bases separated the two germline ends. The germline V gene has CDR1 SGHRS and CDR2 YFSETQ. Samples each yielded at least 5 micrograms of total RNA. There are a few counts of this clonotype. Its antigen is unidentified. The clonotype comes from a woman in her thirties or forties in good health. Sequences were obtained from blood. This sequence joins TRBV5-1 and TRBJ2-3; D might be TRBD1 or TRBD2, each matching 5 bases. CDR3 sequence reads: CASSLVGTAQGDTQYF. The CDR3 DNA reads TGCGCCAGCAGCTTGGTAGGGACGGCCCAAGGGGATACGCAGTATTTT.